These 3 T cell receptor beta chains share one sample of origin, sequenced in a study of T and B cells in COVID-19 patients. TRB rearrangements were amplified by multiplex PCR with BIOMED2 TRB-A/B primers. TCRdb itself ran the multiplex PCR reads through MiXCR, one entry per CDR3 protein. The profile shows over 6,000 distinct CDR3 sequences, 25% to 40% of them singletons. Each TRB amplification used roughly 240-550 ng of genomic DNA from blood. The sample was blood. Receptors were obtained from a human donor with active COVID-19.

This clonotype was seen a handful of times. V usage is TRBV7-9 and J usage is TRBJ2-5, with 7 bases aligning to TRBD2. Germline V gene lookup returns CDR1 SEHNR and CDR2 FQNEAQ (reference sequence). The CDR3 is made up of 16 amino acids. Trimming at V came to 5 bases and at J to 5 bases, leaving 14 bases not matched to a gene. The CDR3 sequence is CASSPVWAGEGETQYF. CDR3 nucleotides: TGTGCCAGCAGCCCCGTCTGGGCGGGAGAGGGGGAGACCCAGTACTTC.

J is TRBJ2-1 and V is TRBV7-9, with 8 bases matching TRBD2. V shed 3 bases and J 7 bases; nucleotides not matched to a gene: 11. The CDR3 length is 16 residues. From germline, CDR1 is SEHNR and CDR2 FQNEAQ (reference sequence). The CDR3 reads CASSLVPKSGRNEQFF. In nucleotides, the CDR3 is TGTGCCAGCAGCTTGGTCCCCAAAAGCGGGAGAAATGAGCAGTTCTTC.

This clonotype has only a few counts. V usage is TRBV7-6 and J usage is TRBJ1-1, with no clear D. The germline gives CDR1 SGHVS, CDR2 FNYEAQ. Trimming left V 1 base short and J 4 bases short, with 10 bases between. The length of the CDR3 is 14 residues. The CDR3 DNA is TGTGCCAGCAGCTTAGATGGTTTTCGCACTGAAGCTTTCTTT. Encoded protein: CASSLDGFRTEAFF.